This T cell receptor (beta chain) stems from a study of prognosis after radiotherapy for stage I lung cancer. Study-level background: Patients with stage I non-small cell lung cancer joined the study from early 2018 through early 2019.

Genomic DNA was the source, and TCR beta CDR3 was amplified from it by two-round multiplex PCR. During first-round PCR, primers specific to each TRBV and TRBJ gene were used. TCRdb fed the multiplex PCR reads into MiXCR, producing one record per CDR3 protein. The repertoire holds some 34,000 distinct CDR3 sequences, around a third seen once, with around 30% in the top ten. This clonotype was detected ten times or more. One end of the junction fails to match germline, which may point to a read error. Germline assignment: CDR1 SSHAT and CDR2 FNYEAQ (reference sequence). This CDR3 has 14 residues. Sequencing was performed on PBMCs, taken before or after stereotactic body radiation therapy (not recorded which). J is TRBJ2-3 and V is TRBV7-7, with TRBD1 identical over 7 bases. The TCR sequence derives from a donor aged 50 or older with non-small cell lung cancer. CDR3 sequence reads: CASSLGQATDTQYF. The CDR3 region has the DNA TGTGCTAGCAGCCTCGGACAGGCCACAGATACGCAGTATTTT.